Below, one TCR beta chain is given with its context. The antigen remains unidentified. These data originate in a study of blood T cells in healthy people across ages. PCR was performed a second time for about 7 to 12 cycles using a sample-barcoded 5' primer and a J-beta primer mix. Each CDR3 protein is one row after TCRdb ran MiXCR on the 5' RACE reads. The data hold about 680,000 distinct CDR3 sequences, with more than 40% observed a single time. Germline assignment: CDR1 LGHNA and CDR2 YSLEER. The CDR3 contains 16 residues. The V gene lost 0 bases and the J gene lost 6 bases, with 15 bases spanning the gap. Peripheral blood was drawn, ten milliliters per donor. Regarding the study as a whole: PBMC samples, being unsorted, prevented any conclusive comparison of naive and antigen-experienced cells.

The chain employs TRBV4-3 and TRBJ2-1; D possibly matches TRBD1 or TRBD2 (6 bases each). This TCR was sampled from a woman aged 55-69 years in good health. Sequences were obtained from blood. CDR3 sequence: CASSQEGGLLANEQFF. CDR3 nucleotide sequence: TGCGCCAGCAGCCAAGAAGGGGGACTCCTCGCCAATGAGCAGTTCTTC.